This TCR beta chain was captured by sequencing in a study of neurological immune-mediated disorders. V dropped 3 bases and J dropped 2 bases, with 11 bases sitting between them. The CDR3 is made up of 14 amino acids. As to this clonotype: A read error is likely, as this CDR3 ends without the conserved phenylalanine or tryptophan.

The unsorted libraries were generated from a total of 2 million PBMCs, which had been stored in RNAlater at -80 C. 5'RACE with 10-nucleotide random UMIs generated the cDNA. Every sequencing run returned over 190 million TCR-beta sequences, which were derived from 15-18 subjects. TCRdb recomputed calls from the 5' RACE reads with MiXCR, one row per CDR3 protein. The sample holds about 18,000 distinct CDR3 sequences, around a quarter seen once. The sample taken for sequencing was PBMCs. V usage is TRBV12-3 or TRBV12-4 and J usage is TRBJ2-7; tentative D call: TRBD1 (5 bases). This sequence was found in a man aged 50 to 60 with HTLV-1-associated myelopathy (HAM/TSP). CDR3 amino acids: CASSFEQVAYEQYL. Here the CDR3 DNA reads TGTGCCAGCAGTTTTGAACAGGTGGCCTACGAGCAGTACCTC.